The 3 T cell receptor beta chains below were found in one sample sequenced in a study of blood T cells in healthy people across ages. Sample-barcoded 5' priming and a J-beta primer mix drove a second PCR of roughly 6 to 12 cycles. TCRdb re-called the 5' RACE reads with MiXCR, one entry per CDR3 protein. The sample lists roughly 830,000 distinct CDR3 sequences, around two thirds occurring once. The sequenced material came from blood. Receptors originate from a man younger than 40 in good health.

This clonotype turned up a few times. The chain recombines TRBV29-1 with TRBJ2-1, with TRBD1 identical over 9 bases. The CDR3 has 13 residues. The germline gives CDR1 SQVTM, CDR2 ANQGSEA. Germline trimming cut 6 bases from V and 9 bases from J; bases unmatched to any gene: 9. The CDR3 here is CSVTPGQGGEQFF. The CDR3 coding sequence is TGCAGCGTGACCCCGGGACAGGGAGGTGAGCAGTTCTTC.

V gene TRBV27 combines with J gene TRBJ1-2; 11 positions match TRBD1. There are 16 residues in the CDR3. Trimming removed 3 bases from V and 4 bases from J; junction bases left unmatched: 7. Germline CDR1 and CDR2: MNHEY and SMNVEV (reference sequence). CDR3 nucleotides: TGTGCCAGCAGTTTGGGGACAGGGGGATTTCGCTATGGCTACACCTTC. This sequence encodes CASSLGTGGFRYGYTF.

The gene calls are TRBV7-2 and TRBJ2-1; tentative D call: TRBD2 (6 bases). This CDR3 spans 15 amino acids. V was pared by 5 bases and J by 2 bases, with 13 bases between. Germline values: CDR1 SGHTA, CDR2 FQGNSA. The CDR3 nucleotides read TGTGCCAGCAGCCGGGACTCGGGGACCTACAATGAGCAGTTCTTC. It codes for CASSRDSGTYNEQFF.